This TCR beta chain emerged from a study of metastatic and nonmetastatic thyroid tumors. In the study overall: Comparison of repertoires was carried out across blood and tumor or nodule tissue from malignant and benign thyroid patients.

Authors' analysis steps: In papillary thyroid cancer, a distant-metastasis classifier was built using CDR3 differences across clinicopathological groups. From the PCR reads, TCRdb re-called clones with MiXCR. V and J calls and clone size were set by TCRdb, not the authors. The table shows around 23,000 clones, with about a quarter occurring only once. This clone has at least ten counts. As yet, its antigen is unknown. General study results and limits: Patients with malignant thyroid tumors reportedly had significantly higher TCR beta diversity than those with benign nodules, in blood and tumor.

Trimming left V 1 base short and J 1 base short, with 13 bases between. Germline assignment: CDR1 LGHNA and CDR2 YSLEER. This CDR3 has 16 residues. Nobody among the patients had been given any treatment before thyroid surgery. The receptor was derived from a female donor with papillary thyroid cancer or a benign thyroid nodule (not recorded which). Some clones in this sample may be carry-over from other donors' samples. Specimen: blood. V is TRBV4-3 and J is TRBJ1-2; possibly TRBD1 for D (5 bases). The CDR3 loop is CASSQGPRGFNYGYTF. In DNA form, the CDR3 reads TGCGCCAGCAGCCAAGGACCGAGGGGATTTAACTATGGCTACACCTTC.